The clone carrying this TCR beta chain occurred many times. Its specificity is not known. The read ends 3 residues shy of where the CDR3 ends; the end is completed using the germline J gene. Control and CVID samples contributed equal amounts of genomic DNA. Generated by immunoSEQ multiplex PCR, the TCRdb table keeps only in-frame clones and is missing some. The sample yields 8,500 to 10,000 clones, without any singletons. This sample stems from a study of T cell clonality in common variable immunodeficiency. Study findings and constraints: Reportedly, TCR beta sequences from common variable immunodeficiency showed fewer deletions and N-nucleotide insertions.

The ends lost 6 bases at V and 4 bases at J; junction bases unmatched: 8. The germline CDR1 and CDR2 sequences are SQVTM and ANQGSEA. This CDR3 comprises 13 residues. The sample comprised peripheral blood mononuclear cells. The source is a human donor with common variable immunodeficiency. This chain uses TRBV29-1 with TRBJ2-7; 8 bases are a match to TRBD2. The CDR3 bases that were read are TGCAGCGTCAGGACTAGCCTTCCTTACGAG. Protein sequence: CSVRTSLPYE. The full CDR3 protein reads CSVRTSLPYEQYF.